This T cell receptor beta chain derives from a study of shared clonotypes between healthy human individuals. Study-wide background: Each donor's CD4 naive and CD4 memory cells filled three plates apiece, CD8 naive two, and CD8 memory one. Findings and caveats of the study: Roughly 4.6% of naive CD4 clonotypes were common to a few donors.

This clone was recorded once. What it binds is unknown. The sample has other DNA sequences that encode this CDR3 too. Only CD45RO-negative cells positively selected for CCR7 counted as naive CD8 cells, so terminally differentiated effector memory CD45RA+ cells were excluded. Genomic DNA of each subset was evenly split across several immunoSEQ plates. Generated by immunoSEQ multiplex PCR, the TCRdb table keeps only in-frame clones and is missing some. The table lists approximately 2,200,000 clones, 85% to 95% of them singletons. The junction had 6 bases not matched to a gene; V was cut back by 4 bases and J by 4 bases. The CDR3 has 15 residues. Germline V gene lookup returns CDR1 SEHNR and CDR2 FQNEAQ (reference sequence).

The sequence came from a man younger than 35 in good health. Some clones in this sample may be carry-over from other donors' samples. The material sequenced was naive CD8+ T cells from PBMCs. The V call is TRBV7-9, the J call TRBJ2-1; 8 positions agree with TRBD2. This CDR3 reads CASSSRLAGYNEQFF. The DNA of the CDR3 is TGTGCCAGCAGCTCCCGATTAGCGGGGTACAATGAGCAGTTCTTC.